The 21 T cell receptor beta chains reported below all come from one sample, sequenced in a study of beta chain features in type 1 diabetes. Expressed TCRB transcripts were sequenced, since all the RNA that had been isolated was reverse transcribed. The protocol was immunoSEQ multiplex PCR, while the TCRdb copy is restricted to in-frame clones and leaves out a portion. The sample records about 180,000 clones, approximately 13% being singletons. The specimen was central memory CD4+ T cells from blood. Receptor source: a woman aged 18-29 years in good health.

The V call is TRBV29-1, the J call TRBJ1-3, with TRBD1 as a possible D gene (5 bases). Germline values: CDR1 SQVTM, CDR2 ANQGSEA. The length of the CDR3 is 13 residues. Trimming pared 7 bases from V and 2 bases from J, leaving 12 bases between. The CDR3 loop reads CSALSRAGNTIYF. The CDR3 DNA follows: TGCAGCGCCCTAAGCAGGGCTGGAAACACCATATATTTT. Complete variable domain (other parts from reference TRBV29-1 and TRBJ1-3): SAVISQKPSRDICQRGTSLTIQCQVDSQVTMMFWYRQQPGQSLTLIATANQGSEATYESGFVIDKFPISRPNLTFSTLTVSNMSPEDSSIYLCSALSRAGNTIYFGEGSWLTVV.

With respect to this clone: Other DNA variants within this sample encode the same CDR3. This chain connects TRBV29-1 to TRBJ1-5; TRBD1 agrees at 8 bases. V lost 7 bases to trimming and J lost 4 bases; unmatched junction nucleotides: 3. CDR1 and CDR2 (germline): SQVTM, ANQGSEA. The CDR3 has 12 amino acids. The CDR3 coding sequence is TGCAGCGCCCGGACAGGGAATCAGCCCCAGCATTTT. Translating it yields CSARTGNQPQHF.

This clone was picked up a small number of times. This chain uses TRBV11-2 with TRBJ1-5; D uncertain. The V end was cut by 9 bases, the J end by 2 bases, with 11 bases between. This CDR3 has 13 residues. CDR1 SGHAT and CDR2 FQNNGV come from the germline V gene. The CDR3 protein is CAREEVGNQPQHF. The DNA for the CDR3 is TGTGCCAGAGAGGAGGTCGGCAATCAGCCCCAGCATTTT. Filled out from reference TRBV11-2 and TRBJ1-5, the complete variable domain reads EAGVAQSPRYKIIEKRQSVAFWCNPISGHATLYWYQQILGQGPKLLIQFQNNGVVDDSQLPKDRFSAERLKGVDSTLKIQPAKLEDSAVYLCAREEVGNQPQHFGDGTRLSIL.

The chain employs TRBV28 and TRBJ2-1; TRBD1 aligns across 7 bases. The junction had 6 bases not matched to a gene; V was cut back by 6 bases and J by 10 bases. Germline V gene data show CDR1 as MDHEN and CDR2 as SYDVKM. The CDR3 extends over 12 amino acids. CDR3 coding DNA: TGTGCCAGCAGGGCCCTACAGGGGGAGCAGTTCTTC. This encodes CASRALQGEQFF.

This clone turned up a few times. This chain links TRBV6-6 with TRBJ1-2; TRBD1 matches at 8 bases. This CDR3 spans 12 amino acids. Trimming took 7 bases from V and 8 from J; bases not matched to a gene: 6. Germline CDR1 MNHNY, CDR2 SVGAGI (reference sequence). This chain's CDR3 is CASTLTGEGYTF. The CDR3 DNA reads TGTGCCAGCACTCTGACAGGGGAGGGCTACACCTTC.

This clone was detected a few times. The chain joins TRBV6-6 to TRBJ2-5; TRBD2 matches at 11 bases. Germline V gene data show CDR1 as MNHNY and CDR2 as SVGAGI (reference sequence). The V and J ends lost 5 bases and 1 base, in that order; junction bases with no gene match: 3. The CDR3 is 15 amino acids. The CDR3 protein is CASSPGTSGQETQYF. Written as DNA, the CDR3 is TGTGCCAGCAGTCCCGGGACTAGCGGCCAAGAGACCCAGTACTTC.

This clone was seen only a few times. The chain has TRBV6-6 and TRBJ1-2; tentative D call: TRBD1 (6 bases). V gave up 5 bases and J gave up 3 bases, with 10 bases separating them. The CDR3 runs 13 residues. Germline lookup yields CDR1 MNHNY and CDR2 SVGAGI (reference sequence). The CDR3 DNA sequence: TGTGCCAGCAGTCCCTCAGGGGACTATGGCTACACCTTC. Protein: CASSPSGDYGYTF.

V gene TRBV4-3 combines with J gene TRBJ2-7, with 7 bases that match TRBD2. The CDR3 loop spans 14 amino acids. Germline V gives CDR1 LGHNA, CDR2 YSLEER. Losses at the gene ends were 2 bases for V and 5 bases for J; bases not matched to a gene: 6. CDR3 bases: TGCGCCAGCAGCCAACAGACTAGCCCCCACGAGCAGTACTTC. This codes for CASSQQTSPHEQYF.

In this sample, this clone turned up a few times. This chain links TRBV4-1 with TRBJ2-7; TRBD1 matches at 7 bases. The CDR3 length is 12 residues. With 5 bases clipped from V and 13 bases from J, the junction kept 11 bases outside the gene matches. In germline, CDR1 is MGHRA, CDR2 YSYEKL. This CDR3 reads CASSEPGTARYF. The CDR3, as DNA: TGCGCCAGCAGCGAACCGGGGACAGCTAGATACTTC.

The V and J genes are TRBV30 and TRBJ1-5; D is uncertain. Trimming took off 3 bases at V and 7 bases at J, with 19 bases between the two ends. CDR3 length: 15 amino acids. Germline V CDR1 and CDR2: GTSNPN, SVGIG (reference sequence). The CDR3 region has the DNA TGTGCCTGGAGCCGAGGTACGAGGTCACGGCAGCCCCAGCATTTT. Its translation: CAWSRGTRSRQPQHF.

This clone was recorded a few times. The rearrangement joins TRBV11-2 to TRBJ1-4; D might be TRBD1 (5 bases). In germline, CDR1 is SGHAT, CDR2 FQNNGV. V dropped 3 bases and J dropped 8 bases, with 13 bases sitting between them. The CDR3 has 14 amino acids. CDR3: CASSFWQGREKLFF. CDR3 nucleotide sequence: TGTGCCAGCAGCTTTTGGCAGGGAAGGGAAAAACTGTTTTTT.

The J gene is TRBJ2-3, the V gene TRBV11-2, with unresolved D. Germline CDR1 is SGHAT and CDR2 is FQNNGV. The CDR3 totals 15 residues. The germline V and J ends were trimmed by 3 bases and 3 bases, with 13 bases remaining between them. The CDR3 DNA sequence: TGTGCCAGCAGCTTTAGCCCCGGAAGAACAGATACGCAGTATTTT. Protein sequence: CASSFSPGRTDTQYF.

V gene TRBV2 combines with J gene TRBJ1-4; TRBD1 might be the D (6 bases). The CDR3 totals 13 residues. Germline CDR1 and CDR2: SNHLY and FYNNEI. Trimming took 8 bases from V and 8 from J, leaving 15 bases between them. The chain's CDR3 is CASRTGRGEKLFF. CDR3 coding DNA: TGTGCCAGCCGAACAGGGCGAGGCGAAAAACTGTTTTTT.

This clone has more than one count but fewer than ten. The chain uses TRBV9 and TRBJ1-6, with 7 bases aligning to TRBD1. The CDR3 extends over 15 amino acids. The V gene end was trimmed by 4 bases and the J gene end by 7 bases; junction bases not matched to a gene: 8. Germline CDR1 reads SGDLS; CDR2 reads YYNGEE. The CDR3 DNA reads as TGTGCCAGCAGCCCCCGACAGGGTATGAATTCACCCCTCCACTTT. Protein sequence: CASSPRQGMNSPLHF. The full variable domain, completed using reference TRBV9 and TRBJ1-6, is DSGVTQTPKHLITATGQRVTLRCSPRSGDLSVYWYQQSLDQGLQFLIQYYNGEERAKGNILERFSAQQFPDLHSELNLSSLELGDSALYFCASSPRQGMNSPLHFGNGTRLTVT.

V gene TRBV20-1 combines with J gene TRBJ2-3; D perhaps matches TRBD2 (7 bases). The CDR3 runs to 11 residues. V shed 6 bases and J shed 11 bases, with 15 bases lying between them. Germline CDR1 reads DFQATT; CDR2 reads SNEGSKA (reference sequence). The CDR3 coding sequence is TGCAGTGCGGGGGGGCCCTCGGGGCAGTATTTT. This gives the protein CSAGGPSGQYF.

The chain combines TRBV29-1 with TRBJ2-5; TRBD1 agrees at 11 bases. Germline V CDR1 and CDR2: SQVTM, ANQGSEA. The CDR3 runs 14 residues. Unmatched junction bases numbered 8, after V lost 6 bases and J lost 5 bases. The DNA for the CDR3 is TGCAGCGTACCGGACAGGGGGCGCCGGGAGACCCAGTACTTC. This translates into CSVPDRGRRETQYF.

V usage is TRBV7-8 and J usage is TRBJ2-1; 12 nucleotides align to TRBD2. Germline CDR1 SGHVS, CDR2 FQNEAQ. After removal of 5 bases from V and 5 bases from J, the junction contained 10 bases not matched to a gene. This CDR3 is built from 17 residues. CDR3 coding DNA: TGTGCCAGCAGCCCTAGACTAGCGGGAGAAAGAGACAATGAGCAGTTCTTC. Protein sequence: CASSPRLAGERDNEQFF.

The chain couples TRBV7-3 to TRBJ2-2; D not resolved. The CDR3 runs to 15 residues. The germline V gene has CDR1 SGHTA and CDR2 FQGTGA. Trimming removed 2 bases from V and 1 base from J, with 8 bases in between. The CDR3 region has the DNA TGTGCCAGCAGCTTATGGAGAGGGAACACCGGGGAGCTGTTTTTT. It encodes CASSLWRGNTGELFF.

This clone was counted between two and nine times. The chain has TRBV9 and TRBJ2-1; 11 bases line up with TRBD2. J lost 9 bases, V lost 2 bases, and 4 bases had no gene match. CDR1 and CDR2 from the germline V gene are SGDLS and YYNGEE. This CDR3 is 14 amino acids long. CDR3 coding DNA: TGTGCCAGCAGCGTTACTAGCGGGAGTGGTGAGCAGTTCTTC. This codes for CASSVTSGSGEQFF.

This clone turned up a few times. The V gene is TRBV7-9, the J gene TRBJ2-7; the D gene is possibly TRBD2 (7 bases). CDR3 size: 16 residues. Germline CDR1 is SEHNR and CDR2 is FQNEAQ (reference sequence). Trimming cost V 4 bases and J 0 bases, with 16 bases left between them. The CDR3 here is CASSWGGRLGSYEQYF. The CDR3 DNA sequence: TGTGCCAGCAGCTGGGGGGGCCGACTAGGCTCCTACGAGCAGTACTTC.

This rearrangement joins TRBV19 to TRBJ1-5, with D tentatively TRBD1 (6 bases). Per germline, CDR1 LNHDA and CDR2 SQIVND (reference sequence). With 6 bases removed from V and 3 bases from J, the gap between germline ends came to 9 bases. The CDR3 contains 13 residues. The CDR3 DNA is TGTGCCAGTAGGGACAGTTACAATCAGCCCCAGCATTTT. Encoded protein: CASRDSYNQPQHF.